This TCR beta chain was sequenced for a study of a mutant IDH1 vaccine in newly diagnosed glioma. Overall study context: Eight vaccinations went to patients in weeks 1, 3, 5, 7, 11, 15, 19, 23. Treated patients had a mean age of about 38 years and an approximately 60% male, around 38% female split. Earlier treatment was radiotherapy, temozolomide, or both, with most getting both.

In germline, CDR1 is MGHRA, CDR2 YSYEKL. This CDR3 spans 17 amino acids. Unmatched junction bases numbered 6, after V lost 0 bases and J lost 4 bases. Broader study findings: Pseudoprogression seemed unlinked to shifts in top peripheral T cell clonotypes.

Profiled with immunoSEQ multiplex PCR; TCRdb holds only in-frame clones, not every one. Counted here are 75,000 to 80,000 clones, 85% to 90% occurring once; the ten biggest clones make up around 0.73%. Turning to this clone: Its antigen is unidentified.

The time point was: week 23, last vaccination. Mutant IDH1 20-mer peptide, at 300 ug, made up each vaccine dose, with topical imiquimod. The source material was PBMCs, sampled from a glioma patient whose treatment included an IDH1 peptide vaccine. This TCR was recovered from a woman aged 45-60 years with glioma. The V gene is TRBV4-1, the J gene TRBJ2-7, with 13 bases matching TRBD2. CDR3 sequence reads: CASSQDTSGRGLYEQYF. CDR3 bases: TGCGCCAGCAGCCAAGATACTAGCGGGAGGGGTCTTTACGAGCAGTACTTC.